A selection of T cell receptor beta chains follows, all from one sample in a study of cytomegalovirus exposure and HLA in healthy donors. Sequencing used immunoSEQ multiplex PCR; TCRdb keeps in-frame clones, though not all of them. In total, the table holds just over 50,000 clones. Material: PBMCs. These receptors were collected from a woman aged 60 to 75 in good health and CMV-seropositive. CDR3s include the opening cysteine and the closing phenylalanine or tryptophan. The D gene is left open where the match is weak.

>TRBD2|TRBV7-2|TRBJ2-7
CASSLSGTGSYEQYF
TGTGCCAGCAGCTTAAGCGGGACGGGTTCCTACGAGCAGTACTTC
>-|TRBV9|TRBJ2-1
CASSVVTFYNEQFF
TGTGCCAGCAGCGTAGTTACTTTCTACAATGAGCAGTTCTTC
>-|TRBV29-1|TRBJ2-5
CSVGGVGAQETQYF
TGCAGCGTTGGGGGGGTAGGGGCCCAAGAGACCCAGTACTTC
>-|TRBV7-9|TRBJ1-1
CASSLELAAEAFF
TGTGCCAGCAGCTTAGAACTGGCGGCTGAAGCTTTCTTT
>TRBD1|TRBV15|TRBJ1-1
CATSEAGGAGLRAFF
TGTGCCACCAGCGAGGCAGGGGGTGCGGGGTTGCGAGCTTTCTTT
>TRBD1|TRBV4-2|TRBJ1-6
CASSQGQGESNSHLHF
TGTGCCAGCAGCCAAGGACAGGGTGAGAGTAATTCACACCTCCACTTT
>TRBD1|TRBV7-9|TRBJ2-7
CASSLGLIRDRSYEQYF
TGTGCCAGCAGCTTAGGTTTAATCCGGGACAGGTCCTACGAGCAGTACTTC
>TRBD1|TRBV7-9|TRBJ1-1
CASSLDRGGYNTEAFF
TGTGCCAGCAGCTTAGACAGAGGGGGCTATAACACTGAAGCTTTCTTT
>-|TRBV6-1|TRBJ2-7
CASSAFGQSYEQYF
TGTGCCAGCAGTGCTTTTGGACAGTCCTACGAGCAGTACTTC
>-|TRBV6-1|TRBJ2-7
CASSEGGHSYEQYF
TGTGCCAGCAGTGAAGGAGGGCACTCCTACGAGCAGTACTTC
>TRBD2|TRBV12-5|TRBJ2-5
CASGFLVAGLQETQYF
TGTGCTAGTGGTTTTTTGGTAGCGGGCCTCCAAGAGACCCAGTACTTC
>-|TRBV9|TRBJ1-4
CASSVATATNEKLFF
TGTGCCAGCAGCGTGGCGACTGCAACTAATGAAAAACTGTTTTTT
>-|TRBV4-1|TRBJ2-7
CASSQDFRGPVYEQYF
TGCGCCAGCAGCCAAGATTTCAGGGGTCCGGTCTACGAGCAGTACTTC
>-|TRBV4-1|TRBJ1-1
CASSQGQVNTEAFF
TGCGCCAGCAGCCAGGGCCAGGTGAACACTGAAGCTTTCTTT
>TRBD2|TRBV29-1|TRBJ2-1
CSVPGTSGVYNEQFF
TGCAGCGTCCCCGGGACTAGCGGGGTCTACAATGAGCAGTTCTTC
>-|TRBV5-1|TRBJ2-7
CASGPGGRVEQYF
TGCGCCAGCGGACCCGGGGGGCGCGTCGAGCAGTACTTC
>-|TRBV6-5|TRBJ1-1
CASSYSPGDTEAFF
TGTGCCAGCAGTTACTCCCCAGGTGACACTGAAGCTTTCTTT
>TRBD2|TRBV2|TRBJ2-1
CASSESRTSTNNEQFF
TGTGCCAGCAGTGAATCCAGGACTAGTACGAACAATGAGCAGTTCTTC
>TRBD1|TRBV5-6|TRBJ2-1
CASSSNGQGNYNEQFF
TGTGCCAGCAGCTCGAATGGACAGGGCAACTACAATGAGCAGTTCTTC
>TRBD1|TRBV10-3|TRBJ1-2
CATAPDRGQGYTF
TGTGCCACCGCCCCCGACAGGGGGCAAGGCTACACCTTC
>TRBD2|TRBV10-1|TRBJ2-1
CASSSLGVSGAYEQFF
TGCGCCAGCAGCTCACTGGGGGTTAGCGGGGCTTATGAGCAGTTCTTC
>TRBD1|TRBV19|TRBJ2-7
CASTTTGKSYEQYF
TGTGCCAGTACCACGACAGGGAAGTCTTACGAGCAGTACTTC
>TRBD1|TRBV2|TRBJ1-2
CASSGPGQGAQGYTF
TGTGCCAGCAGTGGACCGGGACAGGGGGCTCAAGGCTACACCTTC
>-|TRBV14|TRBJ2-6
CASSQRGGRASSGANVLTF
TGTGCCAGCAGCCAGAGGGGGGGCAGGGCGAGCTCTGGGGCCAACGTCCTGACTTTC